This is a list of T cell receptor beta chains from one sample in a study of CD8 T cells in ankylosing spondylitis. TCRdb reprocessed the 5' RACE reads with MiXCR, giving one entry per CDR3 protein. The table shows fewer than 200,000 distinct CDR3 sequences, with about 20% occurring only once. Specimen: blood, either unsorted or a sorted T cell fraction (not recorded which). The receptors derive from a male donor aged 10-29 years with ankylosing spondylitis or in good health (not recorded which). Both conserved end residues are part of each CDR3.

v_call	j_call	cdr3_aa
TRBV20-1	TRBJ2-7	CSASPRDAYEQYF
TRBV19	TRBJ2-7	CASSGLAGKQYF
TRBV5-5	TRBJ1-1	CASSPETGDTEAFF
TRBV7-4	TRBJ1-5	CASSFEIGNQPQHF
TRBV24-1	TRBJ1-2	CATSDLFGYTF
TRBV11-3	TRBJ2-3	CASSFEWSSGPDTQYF
TRBV11-1	TRBJ1-1	CASSLDSDRGWNTEAFF
TRBV29-1	TRBJ2-7	CSVAGGLYEQYF
TRBV5-1	TRBJ1-2	CASSSTTDGYGYTF
TRBV20-1	TRBJ2-1	CSALQRGSRGYNEQFF
TRBV12-3/TRBV12-4	TRBJ2-1	CASSHRGTSGTTRFYNEQFF
TRBV29-1	TRBJ2-1	CSDTSGRPYNEQFF
TRBV6-5	TRBJ2-6	CASSYGGLGANVLTF
TRBV6-9	TRBJ2-5	CASSPGVGETQYF
TRBV5-1	TRBJ2-4	CASSLGGLAGLPGGKNIQYF
TRBV4-3	TRBJ2-5	CASSPRTEDARTQYF
TRBV11-1	TRBJ2-1	CASSAEANNEQFF
TRBV3-1	TRBJ1-1	CASSSQGNTEAFF